This entry lists 6 T cell receptor beta chains sequenced from one sample in a study of T cells after yellow fever vaccination. MiXCR was run by TCRdb on the 5' RACE reads, yielding one entry per CDR3 protein. The sample lists 95,000 to 150,000 distinct CDR3 sequences; around 9.8% were seen once. Sequences were derived from CD8+ T cells sorted from PBMCs, sampled on the day of the yellow fever booster vaccination. These receptors came from a man younger than 35 who received the YFV17D yellow fever vaccine.

There are a few counts of this clonotype. The V gene is TRBV10-3, the J gene TRBJ1-3; D unresolved. The germline V and J ends were trimmed by 7 bases and 0 bases, with 10 bases remaining between them. The CDR3 runs 14 residues. Germline V gene data show CDR1 as ENHRY and CDR2 as SYGVKD. CDR3 sequence: CAIKRASSGNTIYF. The CDR3 DNA sequence: TGTGCCATCAAAAGGGCGAGCTCTGGAAACACCATATATTTT.

This clonotype was detected many times. This sequence joins TRBV6-2 or TRBV6-3 and TRBJ1-4, with D perhaps TRBD1 (6 bases). Trimming stripped 2 bases from V and 8 bases from J, with 15 bases between. CDR1 and CDR2 (germline): MNHEY, SVGEGT. The CDR3 covers 15 residues. The CDR3 sequence is CASSYARGGEEKLFF. The CDR3 DNA follows: TGTGCCAGCAGTTACGCCCGCGGGGGCGAGGAAAAACTGTTTTTT.

This chain links TRBV15 with TRBJ2-2; D not resolved. The CDR3 consists of 13 residues. V dropped 1 base and J dropped 6 bases, with 6 bases sitting between them. Germline CDR1 is LNHNV and CDR2 is YYDKDF (reference sequence). The CDR3 sequence is CATSRGTPGELFF. The CDR3 coding sequence is TGTGCCACCAGCAGAGGCACACCCGGGGAGCTGTTTTTT.

There are many counts of this clonotype. V gene TRBV6-2 or TRBV6-3 combines with J gene TRBJ2-7, with D maybe TRBD2 (7 bases). The ends were cut back, 6 bases at V and 3 bases at J, with 12 bases in the middle. The CDR3 is 13 residues long. The germline gives CDR1 MNHEY, CDR2 SVGEGT. The CDR3 loop reads CASSVGGLYEQYF. The CDR3, as DNA: TGTGCCAGCAGCGTCGGGGGGCTCTACGAGCAGTACTTC.

This clonotype was detected many times. The genes are TRBV4-3 and TRBJ2-4, with D perhaps TRBD1 (6 bases). V was shortened by 0 bases and J by 8 bases, with 20 bases between the two germline ends. The length of the CDR3 is 17 residues. Per the germline V gene, CDR1 is LGHNA and CDR2 is YSLEER. The CDR3 DNA follows: TGCGCCAGCAGCCAAGATGCGAAGGCAGGGGCATCTGACATTCAGTACTTC. Translating it yields CASSQDAKAGASDIQYF.

The chain combines TRBV6-5 with TRBJ1-2; no reliable D call. V dropped 0 bases and J dropped 7 bases, with 12 bases sitting between them. CDR1 is MNHEY and CDR2 is SVGAGI in the germline V gene. This CDR3 is 14 amino acids long. DNA of the CDR3: TGTGCCAGCAGTTACTCGGGCCGATCTCCTGGCTACACCTTC. This codes for CASSYSGRSPGYTF.